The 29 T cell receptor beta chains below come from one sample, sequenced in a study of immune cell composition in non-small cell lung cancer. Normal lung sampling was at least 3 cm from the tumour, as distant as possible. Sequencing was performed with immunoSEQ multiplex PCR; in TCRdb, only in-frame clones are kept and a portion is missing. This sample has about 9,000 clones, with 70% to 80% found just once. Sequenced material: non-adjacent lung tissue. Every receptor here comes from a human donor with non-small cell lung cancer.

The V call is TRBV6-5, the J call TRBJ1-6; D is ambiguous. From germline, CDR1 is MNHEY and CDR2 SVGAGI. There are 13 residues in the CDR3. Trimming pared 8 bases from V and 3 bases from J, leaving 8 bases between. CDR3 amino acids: CASQGFYNSPLHF. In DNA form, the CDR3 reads TGTGCCAGCCAAGGGTTCTATAATTCACCCCTCCACTTT.

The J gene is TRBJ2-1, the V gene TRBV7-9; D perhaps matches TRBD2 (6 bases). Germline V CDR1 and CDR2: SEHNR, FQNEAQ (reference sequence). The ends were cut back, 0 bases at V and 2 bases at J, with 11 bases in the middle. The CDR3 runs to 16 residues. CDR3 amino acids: CASSLAGLLTYNEQFF. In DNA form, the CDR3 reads TGTGCCAGCAGCTTAGCGGGACTCCTGACCTACAATGAGCAGTTCTTC.

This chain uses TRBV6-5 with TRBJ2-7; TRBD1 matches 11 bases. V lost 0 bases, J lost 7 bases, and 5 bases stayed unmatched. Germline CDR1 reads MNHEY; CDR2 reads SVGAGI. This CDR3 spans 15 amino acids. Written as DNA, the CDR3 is TGTGCCAGCAGTTACTCCGGACAGGGGGCTCAAGAGCAGTACTTC. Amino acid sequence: CASSYSGQGAQEQYF.

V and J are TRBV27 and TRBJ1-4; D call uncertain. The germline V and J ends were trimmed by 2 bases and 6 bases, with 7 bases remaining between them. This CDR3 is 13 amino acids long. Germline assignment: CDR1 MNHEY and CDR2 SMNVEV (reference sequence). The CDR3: CASSLERDEKLFF. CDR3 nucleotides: TGTGCCAGCAGTTTAGAACGAGATGAAAAACTGTTTTTT.

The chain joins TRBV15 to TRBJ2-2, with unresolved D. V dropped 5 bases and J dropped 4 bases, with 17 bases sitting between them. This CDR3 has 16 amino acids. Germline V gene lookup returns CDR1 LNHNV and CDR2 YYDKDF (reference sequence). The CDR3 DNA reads TGTGCCACCAGCGACCCCGGCCCTTTAGGCACCGGGGAGCTGTTTTTT. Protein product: CATSDPGPLGTGELFF.

The CDR3 nucleotides are TGTGCCAGCAGCGCCGACCTAAGCTCCTACAATGAGCAGTTCTTC. Protein: CASSADLSSYNEQFF. The chain joins TRBV5-6 to TRBJ2-1; D uncertain. The germline CDR1 and CDR2 sequences are SGHDT and YYEEEE. The CDR3 contains 15 residues. V was pared by 4 bases and J by 0 bases, with 11 bases between.

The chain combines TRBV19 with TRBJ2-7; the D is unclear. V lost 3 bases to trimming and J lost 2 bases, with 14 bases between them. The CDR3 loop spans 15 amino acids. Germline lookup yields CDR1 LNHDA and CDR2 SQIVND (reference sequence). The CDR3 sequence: CASSIREERTYEQYF. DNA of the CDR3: TGTGCCAGTAGTATTAGAGAGGAACGTACCTACGAGCAGTACTTC. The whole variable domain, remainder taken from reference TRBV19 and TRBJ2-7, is DGGITQSPKYLFRKEGQNVTLSCEQNLNHDAMYWYRQDPGQGLRLIYYSQIVNDFQKGDIAEGYSVSREKKESFPLTVTSAQKNPTAFYLCASSIREERTYEQYFGPGTRLTVT.

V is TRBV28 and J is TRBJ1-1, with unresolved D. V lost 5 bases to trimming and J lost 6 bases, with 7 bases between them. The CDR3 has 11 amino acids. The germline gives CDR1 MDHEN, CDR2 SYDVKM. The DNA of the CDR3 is TGTGCCAGCAGTCGGAGGTCTGAAGCTTTCTTT. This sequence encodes CASSRRSEAFF. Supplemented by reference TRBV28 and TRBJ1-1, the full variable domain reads DVKVTQSSRYLVKRTGEKVFLECVQDMDHENMFWYRQDPGLGLRLIYFSYDVKMKEKGDIPEGYSVSREKKERFSLILESASTNQTSMYLCASSRRSEAFFGQGTRLTVV.

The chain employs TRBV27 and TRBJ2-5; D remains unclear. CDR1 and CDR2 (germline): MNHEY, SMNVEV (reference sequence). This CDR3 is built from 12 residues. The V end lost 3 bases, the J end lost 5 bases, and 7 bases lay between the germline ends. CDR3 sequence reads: CASSLAGETQYF. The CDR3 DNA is TGTGCCAGCAGTTTGGCTGGGGAGACCCAGTACTTC.

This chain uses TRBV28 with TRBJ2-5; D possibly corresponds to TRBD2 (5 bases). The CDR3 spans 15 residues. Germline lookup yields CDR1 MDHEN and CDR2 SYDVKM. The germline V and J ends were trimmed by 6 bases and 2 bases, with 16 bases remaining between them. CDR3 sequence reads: CASSPVLADQETQYF. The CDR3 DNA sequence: TGTGCCAGCAGCCCTGTTCTAGCAGATCAAGAGACCCAGTACTTC.

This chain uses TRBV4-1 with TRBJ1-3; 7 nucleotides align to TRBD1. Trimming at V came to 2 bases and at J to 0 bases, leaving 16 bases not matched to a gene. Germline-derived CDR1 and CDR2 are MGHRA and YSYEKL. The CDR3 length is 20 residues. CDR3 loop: CASSQRTPGGTQSSGNTIYF. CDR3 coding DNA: TGCGCCAGCAGCCAAAGGACCCCAGGGGGGACACAAAGCTCTGGAAACACCATATATTTT.

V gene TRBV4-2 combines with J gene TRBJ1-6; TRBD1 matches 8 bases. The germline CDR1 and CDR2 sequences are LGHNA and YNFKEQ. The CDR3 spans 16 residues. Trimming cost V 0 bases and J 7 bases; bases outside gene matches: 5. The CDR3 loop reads CASSQEGTGGNSPLHF. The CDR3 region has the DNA TGTGCCAGCAGCCAAGAGGGGACAGGAGGGAATTCACCCCTCCACTTT.

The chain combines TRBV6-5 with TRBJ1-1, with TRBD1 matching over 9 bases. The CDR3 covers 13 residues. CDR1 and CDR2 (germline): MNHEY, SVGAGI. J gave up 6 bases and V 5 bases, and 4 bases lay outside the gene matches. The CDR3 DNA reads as TGTGCCAGCAGTAAACGACAGGGGGCTGAAGCTTTCTTT. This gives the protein CASSKRQGAEAFF.

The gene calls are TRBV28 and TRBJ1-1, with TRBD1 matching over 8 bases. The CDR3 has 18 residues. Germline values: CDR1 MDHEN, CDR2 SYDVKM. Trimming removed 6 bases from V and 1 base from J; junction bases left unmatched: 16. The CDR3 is CASSRRTGRIFRNTEAFF. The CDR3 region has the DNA TGTGCCAGCAGCCGACGGACAGGGAGGATATTTAGGAACACTGAAGCTTTCTTT.

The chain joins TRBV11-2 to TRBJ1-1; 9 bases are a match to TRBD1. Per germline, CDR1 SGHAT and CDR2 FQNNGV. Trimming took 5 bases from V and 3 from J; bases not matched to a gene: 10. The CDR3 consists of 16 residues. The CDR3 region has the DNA TGTGCCAGCAGCGACCCGGGACAGGGAAGGGACACTGAAGCTTTCTTT. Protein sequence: CASSDPGQGRDTEAFF.

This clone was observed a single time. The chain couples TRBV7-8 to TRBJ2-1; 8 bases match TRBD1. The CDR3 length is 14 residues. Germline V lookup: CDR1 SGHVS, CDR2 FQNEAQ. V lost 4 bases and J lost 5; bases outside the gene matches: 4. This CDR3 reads CASSSRTGHNEQFF. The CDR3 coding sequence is TGTGCCAGCAGCTCCCGGACAGGGCACAATGAGCAGTTCTTC.

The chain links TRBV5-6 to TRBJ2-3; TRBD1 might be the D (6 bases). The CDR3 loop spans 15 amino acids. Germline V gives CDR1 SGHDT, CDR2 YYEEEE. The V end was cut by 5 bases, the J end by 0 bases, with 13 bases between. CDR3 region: CASSQAGTSTDTQYF. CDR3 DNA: TGTGCCAGCAGTCAAGCAGGGACAAGCACAGATACGCAGTATTTT.

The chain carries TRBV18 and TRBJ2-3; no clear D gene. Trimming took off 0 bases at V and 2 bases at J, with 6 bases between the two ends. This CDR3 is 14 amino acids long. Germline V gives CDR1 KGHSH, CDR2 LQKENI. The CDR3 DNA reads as TGTGCCAGCTCACCACCGGGTCTCACAGATACGCAGTATTTT. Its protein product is CASSPPGLTDTQYF.

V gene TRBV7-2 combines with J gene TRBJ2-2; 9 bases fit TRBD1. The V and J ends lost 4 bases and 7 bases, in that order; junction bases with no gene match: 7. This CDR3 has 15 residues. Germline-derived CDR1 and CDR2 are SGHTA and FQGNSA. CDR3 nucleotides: TGTGCCAGCAGCTACCTGGGACAGGGAGGCGGGGAGCTGTTTTTT. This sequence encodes CASSYLGQGGGELFF.

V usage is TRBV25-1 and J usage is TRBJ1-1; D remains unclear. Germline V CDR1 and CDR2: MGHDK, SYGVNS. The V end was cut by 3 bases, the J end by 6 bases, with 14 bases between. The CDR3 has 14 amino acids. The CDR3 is CASSETSRVAEAFF. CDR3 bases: TGTGCCAGCAGTGAGACGTCTAGGGTGGCTGAAGCTTTCTTT.

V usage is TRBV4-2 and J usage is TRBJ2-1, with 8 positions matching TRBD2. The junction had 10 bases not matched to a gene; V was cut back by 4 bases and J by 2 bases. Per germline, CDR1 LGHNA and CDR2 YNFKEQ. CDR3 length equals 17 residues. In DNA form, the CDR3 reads TGTGCCAGCAGCCCCGACGCAGCGGGAGCCGCCTACAATGAGCAGTTCTTC. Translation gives CASSPDAAGAAYNEQFF.

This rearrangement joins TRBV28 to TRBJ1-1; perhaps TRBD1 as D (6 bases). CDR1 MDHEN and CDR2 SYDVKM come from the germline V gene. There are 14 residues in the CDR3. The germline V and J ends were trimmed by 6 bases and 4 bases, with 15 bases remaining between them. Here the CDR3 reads CASRGGGPSTEAFF. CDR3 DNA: TGTGCCAGCAGGGGGGGCGGGCCGAGCACTGAAGCTTTCTTT.

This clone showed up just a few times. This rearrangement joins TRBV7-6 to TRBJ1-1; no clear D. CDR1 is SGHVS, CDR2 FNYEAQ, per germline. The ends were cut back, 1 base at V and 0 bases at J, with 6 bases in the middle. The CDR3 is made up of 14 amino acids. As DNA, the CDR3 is TGTGCCAGCAGCTTAGGACGGATGAACACTGAAGCTTTCTTT. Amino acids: CASSLGRMNTEAFF.

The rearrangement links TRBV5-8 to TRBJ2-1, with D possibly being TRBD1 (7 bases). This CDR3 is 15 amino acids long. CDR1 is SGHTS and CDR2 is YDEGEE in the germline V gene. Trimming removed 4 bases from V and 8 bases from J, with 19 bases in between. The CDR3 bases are TGTGCCAGCAGCCACCTCAGGGGGGCTCGGTATGAGCAGTTCTTC. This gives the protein CASSHLRGARYEQFF.

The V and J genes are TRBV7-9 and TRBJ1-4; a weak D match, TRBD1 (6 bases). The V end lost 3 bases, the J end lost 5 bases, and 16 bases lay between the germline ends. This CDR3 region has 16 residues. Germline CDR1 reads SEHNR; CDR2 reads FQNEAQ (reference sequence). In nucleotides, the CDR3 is TGTGCCAGCAGCTTTACTCAGGGGTGGGCAAATGAAAAACTGTTTTTT. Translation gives CASSFTQGWANEKLFF.

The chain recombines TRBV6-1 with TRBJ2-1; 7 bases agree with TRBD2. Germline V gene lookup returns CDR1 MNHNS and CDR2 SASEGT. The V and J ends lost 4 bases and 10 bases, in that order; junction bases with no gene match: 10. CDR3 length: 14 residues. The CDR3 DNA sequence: TGTGCCAGCAGTGGGGGCGGGAGCCAGGGAGAGCAGTTCTTC. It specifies CASSGGGSQGEQFF.

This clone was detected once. In DNA form, the CDR3 reads TGTGCCAGTAGTATGGTGGGTGGAGGCTACGAGCAGTACTTC. The encoded protein is CASSMVGGGYEQYF. V gene TRBV19 combines with J gene TRBJ2-7, with D possibly matching TRBD2 (5 bases). Germline CDR1 and CDR2: LNHDA and SQIVND (reference sequence). Trimming took 3 bases from V and 3 from J, leaving 12 bases between them. The CDR3 has 14 amino acids.

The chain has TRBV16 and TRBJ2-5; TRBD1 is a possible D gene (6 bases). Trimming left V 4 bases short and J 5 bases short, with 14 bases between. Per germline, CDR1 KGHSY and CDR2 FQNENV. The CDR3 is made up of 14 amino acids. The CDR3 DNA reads TGTGCCAGCAGCCCAAGCAGGGGAAAGGAGACCCAGTACTTC. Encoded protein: CASSPSRGKETQYF.

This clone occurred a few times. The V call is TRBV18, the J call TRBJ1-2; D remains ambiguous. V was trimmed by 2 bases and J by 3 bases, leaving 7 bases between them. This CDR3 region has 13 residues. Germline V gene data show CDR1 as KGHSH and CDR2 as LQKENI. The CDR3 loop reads CASSPMSDYGYTF. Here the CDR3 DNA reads TGTGCCAGCTCACCAATGTCCGACTATGGCTACACCTTC.